This T cell receptor (beta chain) originates from a study of blood T cell repertoires in COVID-19. On the study more broadly: Researchers got acute and convalescent COVID-19 samples from the United States, Italy and Spain.

The CDR3 covers 17 residues. Germline V gene lookup returns CDR1 SGHAT and CDR2 FQNNGV. The trim removed 2 bases at V and 5 bases at J, leaving 7 bases unmatched. Sequencing used immunoSEQ multiplex PCR; TCRdb keeps in-frame clones, though not all of them. The sample records approximately 170,000 clones, 65% to 85% being singletons. The receptor was derived from a woman between 50 and 59 years old in a cohort exposed to, infected with or recovered from COVID-19 (not recorded which). The V and J genes are TRBV11-2 and TRBJ2-7; TRBD2 agrees at 15 bases. The sequencing sample was made of PBMCs or T cells enriched from blood (not recorded which). In DNA, the CDR3 is TGTGCCAGCAGCTTAACGGGACTAGCGGGAGGTCTGGACGAGCAGTACTTC. It encodes CASSLTGLAGGLDEQYF.